This T cell receptor beta chain was found in a study of early T cells in non-severe SARS-CoV-2 infection. As for the study in general: Sequencing targeted bulk RNA from unsorted whole blood, leaving chains unpaired.

Study findings and constraints: Private and CD4 specificities were missed by VDJdb matching, which favored anti-spike CD8 responses.

At least ten counts were recorded for this clonotype. Its antigen remains unknown. The CDR3 length is 16 residues. Germline CDR1 MGHRA, CDR2 YSYEKL. J lost 7 bases, V lost 0 bases, and 8 bases had no gene match. Tagging with unique molecular identifiers was applied to individual cDNA molecules. TCRdb reprocessed the 5' RACE reads with MiXCR, giving one entry per CDR3 protein. The repertoire holds roughly 70,000 distinct CDR3 sequences, around 21% seen once, with 16% in the top ten. The sample consisted of whole blood, taken at baseline. The TCR was taken from an adult who was a healthcare worker with PCR-confirmed SARS-CoV-2 infection or an uninfected control (not recorded which). The chain employs TRBV4-1 and TRBJ2-7; 11 nucleotides align to TRBD2. The DNA for the CDR3 is TGCGCCAGCAGCCAAGATCCCACTAGCGGGGGCTTTGAGCAGTACTTC. Amino acid sequence: CASSQDPTSGGFEQYF.